The clone carrying this TCR beta chain was counted a single time. Antigen: not known. This record belongs to a study of OX40 agonist ivuxolimab in advanced cancers. Study information: Every 2 weeks, patients received ivuxolimab intravenously, dosed at 0.01 to 10 mg/kg. Of mixed ages from about 20 to 80 and averaging around 60 years, the group was 65% to 85% male. Study observations and caveats: Expanded clones were, on average, more numerous in CD8+ T cells than in CD4+.

This CDR3 is 16 amino acids long. Deletions cut 3 bases from V and 4 bases from J, with 16 bases between. Germline V gene data show CDR1 as LNHDA and CDR2 as SQIVND (reference sequence). Assay used: immunoSEQ multiplex PCR; TCRdb lists only in-frame clones, some missing. Of some 63,000 clones in the sample, 87% are singletons; the top ten hold roughly 5.2%. This receptor was obtained from an adult with an advanced solid tumor such as melanoma, head and neck, liver or kidney cancer. Sequenced material: CD4+ or CD8+ T cells sorted from blood, taken in a trial of the OX40 agonist ivuxolimab. The V and J genes are TRBV19 and TRBJ1-3, with a tentative D call TRBD1 (6 bases). The CDR3 region is CASSITFGTSGNTIYF. Written as DNA, the CDR3 is TGTGCCAGTAGTATCACATTCGGGACATCGGGAAACACCATATATTTT.